The present T cell receptor (beta chain) was sequenced within a study of blood T cell repertoires in COVID-19 (dated by TCRdb to 2020 to 2022). Context from the whole study: Collaborator samples came from the United States, Italy and Spain and covered acute and convalescent phases of COVID-19. The sample metadata nearly always contained a de-identified subject ID, COVID-19 status, age in years and sex. The material from the prospective study consisted of cDNA or gDNA derived from T cells, B-cell-depleted T cells, or PBMCs. HLA class I and class II types, where available, came from metadata supplied by the sample provider rather than from assay-based typing. Samples came from the ongoing ImmuneRACE study (first 160 participants) plus 1,254 subjects from 6 global collaborators. The repertoires were released in a freely available public database intended as a resource for research on the immune response to SARS-CoV-2. The dataset comprised deeply sampled blood TCRbeta repertoires from subjects exposed to, actively infected with, or recovered from COVID-19.

A word on this clone: The antigen it binds to is not known. Base quality data are lacking; no much larger clone is found one base away.

TCRbeta CDR3 regions were amplified from genomic DNA by means of the immunoSEQ Assay, a bias-controlled multiplex PCR. As for the original processing: Within the assay, amplification of reference gene primers was used to estimate how many nucleated cells each sample contained. To quantify the absolute abundance of each unique TCRbeta CDR3 rearrangement, sequence reads were collapsed and filtered. For each sample, productive Simpson clonality was calculated by taking the square root of Simpson's diversity index across productive rearrangements. In its TCRdb copy, this immuneACCESS table keeps in-frame sequences only and misses some clones. Where compared with another copy, unresolved V genes explain less than half of these, and the others have no known cause. That table furnishes V, J and clone size, whereas the DNA furnished D and trimming. This sample comprises about 300,000 clones, 80% to 90% of them detected only once. The biggest ten clones account for around 2.1% of the sample.

CDR1 and CDR2 are drawn from the germline V gene (reference sequence): GTSNPN, SVGIG. V drops 2 bases and J drops 8 bases, leaving 16 bases in between. Reading from cysteine to phenylalanine, the CDR3 counts 14 amino acids. The read is trimmed to its CDR3 DNA, 42 bases read in frame from base 1. General findings and caveats noted by the study authors: Clinical and demographic metadata were provided uncurated, with the amount varying by source and participant.

Participants in the prospective study were enrolled through a virtual design, were aged 18 to 89 years, and lived in 24 United States geographic areas. Cohort assignment in the prospective study relied on participant-reported clinical history from a screening survey and a study questionnaire. For ImmuneRACE Cohort 3, a participant was defined as recovered based on two consecutive negative NP/OP PCR tests, clearance by a healthcare professional, or resolution of symptoms. Mobile phlebotomists in the prospective study collected whole blood, serum and a nasopharyngeal or oropharyngeal swab from every participant. Over a 2-month period, participants in the prospective study had the option of providing additional blood draws and questionnaires. Blood samples from the prospective study were shipped frozen or at room temperature prior to DNA extraction.

Recombination connected TRBV30 to TRBJ2-1; the D region possibly corresponds to TRBD1 (6 bases align). Sequences were obtained from PBMCs or T cells enriched from blood (not recorded which). This sequence originates from a young man who had recovered from COVID-19. The CDR3 protein: CAWSTGTRYHEQFF. Read as DNA, the sequence is TGTGCCTGGAGTACCGGGACAAGGTACCATGAGCAGTTCTTC.